Below are 24 T cell receptor beta chains sequenced from a single sample in a study of early T cells in non-severe SARS-CoV-2 infection. Via MiXCR, TCRdb re-called the 5' RACE reads, giving one row per CDR3 protein. The sample shows roughly 28,000 distinct CDR3 sequences, less than 4.5% of them seen only once. The material sequenced was whole blood. These receptors came from an adult who was a healthcare worker with PCR-confirmed SARS-CoV-2 infection or an uninfected control (not recorded which).

In this sample, this clonotype turned up many times. The chain recombines TRBV12-3 or TRBV12-4 with TRBJ2-2; TRBD2 matches at 7 bases. This CDR3 region has 15 residues. With 5 bases clipped from V and 3 bases from J, the junction kept 6 bases outside the gene matches. CDR3 nucleotides: TGTGCCAGCAGTCCCGGGACTACCCACACCGGGGAGCTGTTTTTT. Translated, it gives CASSPGTTHTGELFF.

This clonotype was detected many times. The chain carries TRBV29-1 and TRBJ1-1; D ambiguous. Germline CDR1 is SQVTM and CDR2 is ANQGSEA. V was pared by 6 bases and J by 1 base, with 12 bases between. This CDR3 contains 13 residues. For the CDR3, the DNA is TGCAGCGTCTACGTGACCCCGAACACTGAAGCTTTCTTT. Amino acid sequence: CSVYVTPNTEAFF.

J is TRBJ2-5 and V is TRBV4-2, with TRBD2 as a possible D gene (5 bases). The CDR3 extends over 14 amino acids. The V end lost 4 bases, the J end lost 3 bases, and 12 bases lay between the germline ends. Germline assignment: CDR1 LGHNA and CDR2 YNFKEQ. For the CDR3, the DNA is TGTGCCAGCAGCCCCCAGCTCGGGGAAGAGACCCAGTACTTC. It encodes CASSPQLGEETQYF.

In this sample, this clonotype turned up many times. The V call is TRBV14, the J call TRBJ2-1; D is uncertain. V dropped 0 bases and J dropped 2 bases, with 8 bases sitting between them. This CDR3 region has 15 residues. Germline assignment: CDR1 SGHDN and CDR2 FVKESK. CDR3 bases: TGTGCCAGCAGCCAAGACCGTCTTACCTACAATGAGCAGTTCTTC. Its protein product is CASSQDRLTYNEQFF.

This clonotype was counted ten times or more. The J gene is TRBJ1-1, the V gene TRBV10-3; D is uncertain. This CDR3 spans 16 amino acids. Per the germline V gene, CDR1 is ENHRY and CDR2 is SYGVKD. V was shortened by 2 bases and J by 3 bases, with 16 bases between the two germline ends. CDR3 DNA sequence: TGTGCCATCAGTGAGGTCGGAGAGGTTTCGTACACTGAAGCTTTCTTT. Translation gives CAISEVGEVSYTEAFF.

This clonotype was seen at least ten times. The V gene is TRBV10-3, the J gene TRBJ2-2, with 12 bases aligning to TRBD2. J was trimmed by 3 bases and V by 4 bases; bases with no gene match: 6. The CDR3 spans 17 residues. Per germline, CDR1 ENHRY and CDR2 SYGVKD. The CDR3 here is CAISGLAGGPDTGELFF. The CDR3 bases are TGTGCCATCAGTGGTCTAGCGGGAGGGCCGGACACCGGGGAGCTGTTTTTT.

This clonotype was counted ten times or more. The rearrangement joins TRBV6-2 or TRBV6-3 to TRBJ1-5; the match to TRBD1 covers 10 bases. CDR3 length: 15 residues. The V gene end was trimmed by 6 bases and the J gene end by 6 bases; junction bases not matched to a gene: 8. Germline V gene data show CDR1 as MNHEY and CDR2 as SVGEGT. CDR3 bases: TGTGCCAGCAGCACGGGACAGGGGTTTCGTCAGCCCCAGCATTTT. This codes for CASSTGQGFRQPQHF.

The chain recombines TRBV29-1 with TRBJ1-2; 7 bases match TRBD1. Trimming took 6 bases from V and 8 from J; bases not matched to a gene: 9. This CDR3 has 12 amino acids. Germline CDR1 SQVTM, CDR2 ANQGSEA. As DNA, the CDR3 is TGCAGCGTCCCCAGGGGGAAGTACGGCTACACCTTC. This encodes CSVPRGKYGYTF.

This clonotype was seen many times. The chain recombines TRBV3-1 with TRBJ1-5; D uncertain. CDR1 and CDR2 (germline): LGHDT, YNNKEL (reference sequence). The CDR3 is 16 residues long. Trimming took off 4 bases at V and 3 bases at J, with 16 bases between the two ends. The DNA for the CDR3 is TGTGCCAGCAGCCCTCGGTCACCCGGTCCCAATCAGCCCCAGCATTTT. Translation: CASSPRSPGPNQPQHF.

This clonotype was found a few times. V usage is TRBV4-3 and J usage is TRBJ2-6; D not resolved. CDR1 is LGHNA, CDR2 YSLEER, per germline. V lost 1 base and J lost 0, with 10 bases in between. This CDR3 region has 17 residues. The CDR3 region is CASSQVYQASGANVLTF. In DNA, the CDR3 is TGCGCCAGCAGCCAAGTCTATCAGGCCTCTGGGGCCAACGTCCTGACTTTC.

The sample holds many counts of this clonotype. The rearrangement uses TRBV5-1 and TRBJ2-2; 15 positions match TRBD2. This CDR3 comprises 16 residues. From germline, CDR1 is SGHRS and CDR2 YFSETQ. Unmatched junction bases numbered 5, after V lost 4 bases and J lost 7 bases. Here the CDR3 DNA reads TGCGCCAGCAGCGGACTAGCGGGAGGGCTCGGCGGGGAGCTGTTTTTT. Translated: CASSGLAGGLGGELFF.

This clonotype was found many times. The chain is built from TRBV6-1 and TRBJ2-2, with TRBD2 matching over 7 bases. Germline lookup yields CDR1 MNHNS and CDR2 SASEGT. CDR3 length: 14 amino acids. V lost 2 bases, J lost 4 bases, and 1 base stayed unmatched. CDR3 bases: TGTGCCAGCAGTGAACTAGCGGCCACCGGGGAGCTGTTTTTT. Encoded protein: CASSELAATGELFF.

Ten or more counts support this clonotype. The chain uses TRBV20-1 and TRBJ1-1, with D possibly being TRBD1 (6 bases). Germline V gene sequence: CDR1 DFQATT, CDR2 SNEGSKA (reference sequence). The CDR3 extends over 16 amino acids. Trimming shortened V by 1 base and J by 5 bases, and 20 bases separated the two germline ends. CDR3 in amino acids: CSARAQGGQFLTEAFF. CDR3 DNA: TGCAGTGCTAGAGCCCAGGGTGGACAGTTTCTGACTGAAGCTTTCTTT.

This clonotype was detected a few times. This chain connects TRBV7-3 to TRBJ2-5, with a weak D call TRBD2 (6 bases). The germline V and J ends were trimmed by 6 bases and 5 bases, with 19 bases remaining between them. Germline V gene data show CDR1 as SGHTA and CDR2 as FQGTGA. The CDR3 is 15 amino acids. The DNA for the CDR3 is TGTGCCAGCAGTTGGGCTTCCGGGAGTATGGAGACCCAGTACTTC. Protein product: CASSWASGSMETQYF. The full variable domain, its missing parts supplied by reference TRBV7-3 and TRBJ2-5, is GAGVSQTPSNKVTEKGKYVELRCDPISGHTALYWYRQSLGQGPEFLIYFQGTGAADDSGLPNDRFFAVRPEGSVSTLKIQRTERGDSAVYLCASSWASGSMETQYFGPGTRLLVL.

The count of this clonotype is one. The chain recombines TRBV11-3 with TRBJ2-1; 7 nucleotides agree with TRBD1. J lost 2 bases, V lost 1 base, and 2 bases had no gene match. The V gene's germline CDR1 is SGHNT and CDR2 YENEEA. The CDR3 is 15 amino acids. The CDR3 sequence: CASSLVGGPYNEQFF. The CDR3 DNA reads TGTGCCAGCAGCTTAGTAGGGGGCCCCTACAATGAGCAGTTCTTC. Variable domain in full (rest from reference TRBV11-3 and TRBJ2-1): EAGVVQSPRYKIIEKKQPVAFWCNPISGHNTLYWYLQNLGQGPELLIRYENEEAVDDSQLPKDRFSAERLKGVDSTLKIQPAELGDSAVYLCASSLVGGPYNEQFFGPGTRLTVL.

This clonotype was observed many times. The chain employs TRBV7-2 and TRBJ2-7; no definite D call. Trimming pared 5 bases from V and 7 bases from J, leaving 12 bases between. The CDR3 is 12 residues long. Germline V gene lookup returns CDR1 SGHTA and CDR2 FQGNSA. The chain's CDR3 is CASSDGFREQYF. The DNA for the CDR3 is TGTGCCAGCAGCGACGGCTTTAGGGAGCAGTACTTC.

This clonotype was recorded at least ten times. The chain is built from TRBV20-1 and TRBJ1-5, with no clear D. V shed 1 base and J shed 0 bases, with 10 bases lying between them. CDR1 is DFQATT, CDR2 SNEGSKA, per germline (reference sequence). The CDR3 runs to 15 residues. DNA of the CDR3: TGCAGTGCTAGAGCACGGGTAGATAGCAATCAGCCCCAGCATTTT. Translation gives CSARARVDSNQPQHF.

In this sample, this clonotype turned up many times. The chain combines TRBV6-5 with TRBJ2-5; 9 nucleotides agree with TRBD1. The CDR3 is 16 residues long. CDR1 and CDR2 from the germline V gene are MNHEY and SVGAGI. V dropped 0 bases and J dropped 2; count of bases not matched to a gene: 4. This CDR3 reads CASSYSGQGQQETQYF. The CDR3 DNA reads TGTGCCAGCAGTTACTCAGGACAGGGGCAGCAAGAGACCCAGTACTTC.

This clonotype has ten or more counts. The chain carries TRBV4-3 and TRBJ2-3; D remains ambiguous. Germline CDR1 reads LGHNA; CDR2 reads YSLEER. V was shortened by 8 bases and J by 2 bases, with 14 bases between the two germline ends. The CDR3 runs 14 residues. DNA for the CDR3: TGCGCCAGCGCTCTGGGGTTAAACACAGATACGCAGTATTTT. Translating gives CASALGLNTDTQYF.

This clonotype was seen ten or more times. This rearrangement joins TRBV29-1 to TRBJ2-2; D perhaps matches TRBD1 (6 bases). The CDR3 consists of 14 residues. V lost 6 bases to trimming and J lost 2 bases, with 13 bases between them. Germline values: CDR1 SQVTM, CDR2 ANQGSEA. The CDR3 nucleotides are TGCAGCGTCCAAGGGGGTGGTAACACCGGGGAGCTGTTTTTT. This encodes CSVQGGGNTGELFF.

The sample holds many counts of this clonotype. The chain combines TRBV7-6 with TRBJ1-2, with 8 bases lining up with TRBD1. The CDR3 sequence is 15 residues long. V was clipped by 2 bases and J by 6 bases; unmatched bases: 8. Germline CDR1 reads SGHVS; CDR2 reads FNYEAQ. CDR3 protein: CASSLRQGYRDGYTF. DNA for the CDR3: TGTGCCAGCAGCTTACGACAGGGGTACAGAGATGGCTACACCTTC.

This clonotype was observed many times. The chain recombines TRBV7-2 with TRBJ2-1; no reliable D call. Germline V CDR1 and CDR2: SGHTA, FQGNSA. The V and J ends lost 5 bases and 7 bases respectively, with 9 bases between them. The CDR3 is made up of 12 amino acids. For the CDR3, the DNA is TGTGCCAGCAGCATTTACCGAAATGAGCAGTTCTTC. Encoded protein: CASSIYRNEQFF.

Ten or more counts support this clonotype. The chain is built from TRBV13 and TRBJ1-3; D not certain. V lost 5 bases and J lost 0, with 11 bases in between. Germline CDR1 and CDR2: PRHDT and FYEKMQ (reference sequence). CDR3 length: 15 residues. The CDR3: CASSERRNSGNTIYF. CDR3 coding DNA: TGTGCCAGCAGCGAAAGACGGAACTCTGGAAACACCATATATTTT.

This clonotype was seen at least ten times. The J gene is TRBJ2-3, the V gene TRBV7-8; 9 bases align to TRBD2. The germline gives CDR1 SGHVS, CDR2 FQNEAQ. The V and J ends lost 5 bases and 2 bases, in that order; junction bases with no gene match: 5. This CDR3 comprises 15 residues. As DNA, the CDR3 is TGTGCCAGCAGCGGTAGCGGGGGCTTCACAGATACGCAGTATTTT. Protein sequence: CASSGSGGFTDTQYF.